This T cell receptor beta chain is from a study of PD-1 blockade in classical Hodgkin lymphoma. Overall study: Patients were dosed intravenously with nivolumab at 3 mg/kg every 2 weeks.

As concerns this clone: Its antigen is not identified.

Study-level results: Complete responders showed a baseline diversity that resembled the diversity of newly diagnosed patients. Whereas CD4+ TCR diversity had risen significantly by C4D1, CD8+ TCR diversity had not.

Clones were sequenced by immunoSEQ multiplex PCR, and TCRdb holds only the in-frame ones, with some missing. This sample yields several thousand clones, of which 84% are seen a single time; 30% to 40% belongs to the top ten. Patients all relapsed after autologous stem cell transplantation, and there was variation in brentuximab vedotin exposure. Each best response was a complete response, a partial response or progressive disease. The material sequenced was peripheral blood mononuclear cells (PBMCs), taken at baseline. The clonotype was recovered from a human donor with classical Hodgkin lymphoma.

CDR3 coding DNA: TGTGCCAGCAGCGTAAGACCGGGGGGTACTGAAGCTTTCTTT. Translating it yields CASSVRPGGTEAFF. This chain uses TRBV9 with TRBJ1-1; D might be TRBD1 (5 bases). CDR1 and CDR2 from the germline V gene are SGDLS and YYNGEE. Deletions cut 1 base from V and 5 bases from J, with 12 bases between. The CDR3 contains 14 residues.